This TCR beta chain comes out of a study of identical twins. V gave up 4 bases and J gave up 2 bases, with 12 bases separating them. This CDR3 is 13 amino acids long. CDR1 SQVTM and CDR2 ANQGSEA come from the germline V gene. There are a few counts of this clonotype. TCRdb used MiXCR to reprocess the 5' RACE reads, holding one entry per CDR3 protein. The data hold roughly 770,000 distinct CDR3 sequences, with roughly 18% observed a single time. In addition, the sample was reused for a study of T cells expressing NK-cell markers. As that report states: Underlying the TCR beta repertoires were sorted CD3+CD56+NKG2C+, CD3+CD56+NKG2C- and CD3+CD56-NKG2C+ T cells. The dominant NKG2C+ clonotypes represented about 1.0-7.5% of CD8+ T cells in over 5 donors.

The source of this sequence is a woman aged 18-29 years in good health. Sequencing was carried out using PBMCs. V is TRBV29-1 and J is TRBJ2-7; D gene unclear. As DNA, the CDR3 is TGCAGCGTTGGCCCTGCCAGCCCCTACGAGCAGTACTTC. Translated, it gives CSVGPASPYEQYF.